The text below deals with one TCR beta chain. The source of the sample is a study of T cell repertoires in aging, cancer and after chemotherapy. At the level of the study: The full dataset contained millions of TCR reads.

Multiplex touch-down PCR with TRB-A/B primers amplified rearranged V-D-J TRB sequences. Using its own MiXCR run on the multiplex PCR reads, TCRdb lists one record per CDR3 protein. The sample yields fewer than 9,500 distinct CDR3 sequences, 34% seen once. V trimming: 2 bases; J trimming: 6 bases; junction bases outside the gene matches: 5. From germline, CDR1 is SGHNT and CDR2 YYREEE (reference sequence). This CDR3 region has 13 residues. Peripheral blood genomic DNA, not sorted cells or RNA, was the template. This TCR came from a human donor in good health. The V gene is TRBV5-4, the J gene TRBJ2-7, with 7 bases identical to TRBD1. The specimen sequenced was blood. CDR3 amino acids: CASSLSTGSEQYV. CDR3 DNA: TGTGCCAGCAGCTTATCGACAGGGAGCGAGCAGTACGTC.